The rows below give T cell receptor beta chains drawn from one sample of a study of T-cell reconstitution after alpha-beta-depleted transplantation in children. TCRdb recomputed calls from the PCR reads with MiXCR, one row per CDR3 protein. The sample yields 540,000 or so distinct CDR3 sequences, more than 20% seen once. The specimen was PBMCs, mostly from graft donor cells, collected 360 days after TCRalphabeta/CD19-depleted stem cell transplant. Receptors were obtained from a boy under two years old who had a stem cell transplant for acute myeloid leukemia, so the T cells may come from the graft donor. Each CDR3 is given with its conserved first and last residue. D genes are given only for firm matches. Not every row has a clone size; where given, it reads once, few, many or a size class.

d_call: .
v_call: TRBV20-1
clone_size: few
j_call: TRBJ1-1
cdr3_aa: CSARDGMNTEAFF
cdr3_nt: TGCAGTGCTAGAGATGGGATGAACACTGAAGCTTTCTTT

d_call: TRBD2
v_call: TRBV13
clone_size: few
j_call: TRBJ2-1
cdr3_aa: CASSSPSGGAFYNEQFF
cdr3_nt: TGTGCCAGCAGCTCCCCTAGCGGGGGGGCCTTCTACAATGAGCAGTTCTTC

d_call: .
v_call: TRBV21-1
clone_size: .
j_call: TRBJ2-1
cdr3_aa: CASSQGALQFF
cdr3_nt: TGTGCCAGCAGCCAGGGGGCGCTGCAGTTCTTC

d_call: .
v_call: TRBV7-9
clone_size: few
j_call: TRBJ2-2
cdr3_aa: CASSLRRAEGTGELFF
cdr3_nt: TGTGCCAGCAGCTTACGAAGGGCCGAGGGCACCGGGGAGCTGTTTTTT

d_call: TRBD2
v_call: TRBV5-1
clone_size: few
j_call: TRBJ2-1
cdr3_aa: CASSSRGDNNEQFF
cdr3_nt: TGCGCCAGCAGCTCGCGGGGGGACAACAATGAGCAGTTCTTC

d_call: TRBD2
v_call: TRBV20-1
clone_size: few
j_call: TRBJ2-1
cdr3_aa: CSAREWVLAGGRSYNEQFF
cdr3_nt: TGCAGTGCTAGAGAGTGGGTACTAGCGGGGGGCCGCTCCTACAATGAGCAGTTCTTC

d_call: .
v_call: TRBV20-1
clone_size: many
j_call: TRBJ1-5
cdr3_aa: CSARQGDQPQHF
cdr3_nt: TGCAGTGCTAGGCAGGGAGATCAGCCCCAGCATTTT

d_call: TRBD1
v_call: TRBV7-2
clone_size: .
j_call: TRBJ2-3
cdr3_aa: CASSSSDRAGHTQYF
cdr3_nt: TGTGCCAGCAGCTCCTCGGACAGGGCCGGCCATACGCAGTATTTT

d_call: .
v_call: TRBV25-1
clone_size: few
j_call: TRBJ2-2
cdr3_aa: CASNWGAGELFF
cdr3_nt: TGTGCCAGCAATTGGGGAGCCGGGGAGCTGTTTTTT

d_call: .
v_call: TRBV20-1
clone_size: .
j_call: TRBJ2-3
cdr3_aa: CSARDAQIYSTDTQYF
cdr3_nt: TGCAGTGCTAGAGATGCCCAGATTTATAGCACAGATACGCAGTATTTT

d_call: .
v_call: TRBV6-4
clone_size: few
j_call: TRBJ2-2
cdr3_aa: CASSAQLRANTGELFF
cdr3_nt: TGTGCCAGCAGTGCCCAGCTAAGAGCGAACACCGGGGAGCTGTTTTTT

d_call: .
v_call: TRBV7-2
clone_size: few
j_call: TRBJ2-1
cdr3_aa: CASSLAQGSIYNEQFF
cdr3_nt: TGTGCCAGCAGCTTAGCGCAGGGAAGCATCTACAATGAGCAGTTCTTC